Only a few counts were recorded for the clone carrying this TCR beta chain. The germline V gene encodes CDR1 SGHRS and CDR2 YFSETQ. This CDR3 comprises 15 residues. The ends lost 0 bases at V and 8 bases at J; junction bases unmatched: 2. These data belong to a study of CD8+ T cells in alopecia areata. Sequencing relied on a cDNA template that was reverse transcribed from extracted RNA. Repertoires were generated with immunoSEQ multiplex PCR, while TCRdb's copy carries only in-frame clones and drops some. There are some 110,000 clones in the sample; around two fifths occur only once, and 2.5% to 3.5% lies in the top ten.

The sample comprised CD4+ T cells sorted from blood. This TCR was sampled from a human donor with alopecia areata. The chain employs TRBV5-1 and TRBJ1-6; 10 bases are a match to TRBD1. The CDR3 sequence: CASSLDGTGDSPLHF. The CDR3 coding sequence is TGCGCCAGCAGCTTGGATGGGACAGGGGATTCACCCCTCCACTTT.